Here is one T cell receptor (beta chain) with its context. The target antigen is unknown. The data were obtained in a study of PD-1 blockade in classical Hodgkin lymphoma. Sequencing used immunoSEQ multiplex PCR; TCRdb keeps in-frame clones, though not all of them. The sample has tens of thousands of clones, more than 75% seen once. All the patients suffered relapse after autologous stem cell transplantation, and brentuximab vedotin exposure differed. The CDR3 is 19 residues long. Germline lookup yields CDR1 MGHRA and CDR2 YSYEKL. With V trimmed by 1 base and J by 1 base, 12 bases remained unmatched. Study-level points and caveats: Complete responders had baseline diversity similar to newly diagnosed patients. Underlying causes for the observed repertoire differences were not defined, possibly disease activity or prior therapy. With CD4+ cells, TCR diversity rose significantly by C4D1, but not with CD8+ cells.

The TCR comes from a human donor with classical Hodgkin lymphoma. The chain carries TRBV4-1 and TRBJ2-7; 11 bases agree with TRBD1. Specimen: peripheral blood mononuclear cells (PBMCs), collected at baseline. CDR3 in amino acids: CASSQGVDRGLSRSYEQYF. The CDR3 nucleotides read TGCGCCAGCAGCCAAGGCGTGGACAGGGGGCTATCGCGGTCCTACGAGCAGTACTTC.